This T cell receptor beta chain was profiled in a study of neurological immune-mediated disorders. Study results and limitations: Multiple sclerosis patients had less TCR clonal expansion than even healthy controls, unlike HTLV-1-associated myelopathy. Private repertoires in all groups were suggested by the absence of shared CDR3 amino acid sequences among expanded clones across subjects.

cDNA synthesis was performed by 5'RACE with 10-nucleotide random UMIs. Each CDR3 protein gets one entry after TCRdb re-called the 5' RACE reads with MiXCR. The sample contains under 25,000 distinct CDR3 sequences, roughly 2.7% of which appear only once. It was from 2 million PBMCs stored at -80 C that the unsorted libraries were obtained. CDR3 size: 15 residues. Germline trimming cut 3 bases from V and 4 bases from J; bases unmatched to any gene: 5. Germline CDR1 reads LNHNV; CDR2 reads YYDKDF (reference sequence). This clonotype was seen repeatedly, ten times or more. No antigen is known for it. This chain connects TRBV15 to TRBJ2-3; TRBD1 agrees at 9 bases. Sequencing input: PBMCs. The receptor was derived from a woman aged 18 to 35 with multiple sclerosis. CDR3 in amino acids: CATSRNRGQSDTQYF. The CDR3 DNA sequence: TGTGCCACCAGCAGGAACAGGGGGCAGTCAGATACGCAGTATTTT.